Following are 9 T cell receptor beta chains from one sample sequenced in a study of blood T cell repertoires in COVID-19. Some clones are missing from TCRdb's copy, which holds only in-frame ones; the method was immunoSEQ multiplex PCR. The profile covers 78,000 or so clones, with approximately 80% appearing a single time and 9% to 10% taken by the ten largest. Source material: peripheral blood. The receptors originated from a human donor in a cohort sampled during active COVID-19.

For this clone: The sample holds other DNA sequences that translate to the same CDR3. V and J are TRBV2 and TRBJ1-5, with D unresolved. Trimming left V 4 bases short and J 4 bases short, with 11 bases between. Germline V gene lookup returns CDR1 SNHLY and CDR2 FYNNEI. The CDR3 contains 14 residues. CDR3 nucleotides: TGTGCCAGCAGTGTCGAGAGAGGAAATCAGCCCCAGCATTTT. It specifies CASSVERGNQPQHF.

The V gene is TRBV2, the J gene TRBJ1-2; TRBD1 matches 9 bases. CDR3 length: 14 amino acids. Per the germline V gene, CDR1 is SNHLY and CDR2 is FYNNEI. The V gene end was trimmed by 7 bases and the J gene end by 2 bases; junction bases not matched to a gene: 5. CDR3: CASTRTGVNYGYTF. The CDR3 DNA reads TGTGCCAGCACCCGGACAGGGGTGAACTATGGCTACACCTTC.

The rearrangement uses TRBV6-5 and TRBJ2-7; 9 positions match TRBD1. CDR3 length equals 13 residues. The V segment lost 5 bases and the J segment 4 bases; nucleotides outside the gene matches: 3. Germline V gene data show CDR1 as MNHEY and CDR2 as SVGAGI. CDR3: CASSTGGRYEQYF. CDR3 nucleotides: TGTGCCAGCAGTACAGGGGGCAGGTACGAGCAGTACTTC.

This clone has just a few counts. The chain has TRBV30 and TRBJ2-2; tentative D call: TRBD1 (5 bases). The CDR3 has 13 residues. Germline V gene lookup returns CDR1 GTSNPN and CDR2 SVGIG (reference sequence). Trimming took 0 bases from V and 6 from J, leaving 8 bases between them. Written as DNA, the CDR3 is TGTGCCTGGAGTGTAGTCAGGGCCGGGGAGCTGTTTTTT. Its translation: CAWSVVRAGELFF.

V is TRBV4-1 and J is TRBJ1-2; 12 bases fit TRBD1. From germline, CDR1 is MGHRA and CDR2 YSYEKL. The CDR3 is made up of 17 amino acids. Losses at the gene ends were 1 base for V and 0 bases for J; bases not matched to a gene: 3. In nucleotides, the CDR3 is TGCGCCAGCAGCCAAGGGGGACAGGGGGCGACTAACTATGGCTACACCTTC. Protein product: CASSQGGQGATNYGYTF.

This rearrangement joins TRBV27 to TRBJ2-3; a possible D gene is TRBD2 (7 bases). Germline V CDR1 and CDR2: MNHEY, SMNVEV (reference sequence). Trimming removed 5 bases from V and 2 bases from J, with 17 bases in between. The CDR3 covers 16 residues. CDR3 bases: TGTGCCAGCAGTCTACTGGGAGGGGGTTTCACAGATACGCAGTATTTT. As protein: CASSLLGGGFTDTQYF.

CDR3 loop: CASSQWVGGSGNTEAFF. Here the CDR3 DNA reads TGTGCCAGCAGCCAATGGGTCGGGGGTTCAGGGAACACTGAAGCTTTCTTT. The chain couples TRBV3-1 (or the pseudogene TRBV3-2) to TRBJ1-1; a weak D match, TRBD1 (5 bases). Germline V gene lookup returns CDR1 LGHDT and CDR2 YNNKEL (reference sequence). There are 17 residues in the CDR3. Trimming took off 2 bases at V and 1 base at J, with 17 bases between the two ends.

This clone was recorded once. The chain links TRBV11-3 to TRBJ2-1; a possible D gene is TRBD2 (6 bases). The length of the CDR3 is 13 residues. Germline-derived CDR1 and CDR2 are SGHNT and YENEEA. V was cut by 3 bases and J by 6 bases, with 9 bases left in between. The DNA for the CDR3 is TGTGCCAGCAGCTTTGCGGGATCCAATGAGCAGTTCTTC. This sequence encodes CASSFAGSNEQFF.

The rearrangement joins TRBV9 to TRBJ2-2, with a possible D match to TRBD2 (6 bases). The V gene lost 4 bases and the J gene lost 5 bases, with 15 bases spanning the gap. CDR1 is SGDLS, CDR2 YYNGEE, per germline. The CDR3 totals 15 residues. The CDR3 reads CASSLDGGWTGELFF. Here the CDR3 DNA reads TGTGCCAGCAGCCTCGACGGGGGTTGGACCGGGGAGCTGTTTTTT.